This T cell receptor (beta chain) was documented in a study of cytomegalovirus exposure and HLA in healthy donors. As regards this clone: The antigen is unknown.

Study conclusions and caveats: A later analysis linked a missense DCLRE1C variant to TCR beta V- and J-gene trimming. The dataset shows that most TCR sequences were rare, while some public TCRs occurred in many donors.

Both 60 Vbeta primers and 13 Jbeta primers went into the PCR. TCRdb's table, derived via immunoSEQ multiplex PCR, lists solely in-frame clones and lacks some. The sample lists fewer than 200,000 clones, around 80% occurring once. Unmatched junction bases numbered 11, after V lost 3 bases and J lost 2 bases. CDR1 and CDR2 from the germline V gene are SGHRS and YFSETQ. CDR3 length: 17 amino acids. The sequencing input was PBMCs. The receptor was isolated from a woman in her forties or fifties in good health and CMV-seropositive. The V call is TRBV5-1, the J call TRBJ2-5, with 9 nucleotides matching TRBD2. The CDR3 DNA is TGCGCCAGCAGCTACCGGGCGGGGGGGTATCTTCAAGAGACCCAGTACTTC. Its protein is CASSYRAGGYLQETQYF.